The rows below give T cell receptor beta chains drawn from one sample of a study of CD8 T cells in ankylosing spondylitis. Each CDR3 protein gets one entry after TCRdb re-called the 5' RACE reads with MiXCR. The sample consists of approximately 400,000 distinct CDR3 sequences, roughly 25% of them appearing once. The sequenced sample was blood, either unsorted or a sorted T cell fraction (not recorded which). Source of these receptors: a male donor with ankylosing spondylitis. Each CDR3 is given with its conserved first and last residue. Fields, in order: V gene, clone size, J gene, D gene, CDR3 protein, CDR3 DNA. D genes are given only for firm matches. Where a row states a size, it is once, few, many or the class of an expanded clone; other rows omit it.

v_call: TRBV20-1; clone_size: few; j_call: TRBJ1-1; d_call: .; cdr3_aa: CSARDQKYPTEAFF; cdr3_nt: TGCAGTGCTAGAGATCAGAAGTACCCCACTGAAGCTTTCTTT
v_call: TRBV20-1; clone_size: .; j_call: TRBJ2-1; d_call: .; cdr3_aa: CSASPRPYNEQFF; cdr3_nt: TGCAGTGCTAGTCCACGACCCTACAATGAGCAGTTCTTC
v_call: TRBV20-1; clone_size: few; j_call: TRBJ2-7; d_call: .; cdr3_aa: CSARDRREWVEQYF; cdr3_nt: TGCAGTGCTAGAGATAGGAGGGAGTGGGTGGAGCAGTACTTC
v_call: TRBV28; clone_size: .; j_call: TRBJ2-5; d_call: .; cdr3_aa: CASSLKGTGTQYF; cdr3_nt: TGTGCCAGCAGTTTGAAAGGGACGGGGACCCAGTACTTC
v_call: TRBV19; clone_size: few; j_call: TRBJ2-2; d_call: TRBD1; cdr3_aa: CASSMGADRGRITGELFF; cdr3_nt: TGTGCCAGTAGTATGGGGGCCGACAGGGGGCGGATCACCGGGGAGCTGTTTTTT
v_call: TRBV12-3/TRBV12-4; clone_size: few; j_call: TRBJ1-1; d_call: TRBD1; cdr3_aa: CASSLVTGVTEAFF; cdr3_nt: TGTGCCAGCAGTTTGGTCACAGGGGTGACTGAAGCTTTCTTT
v_call: TRBV5-1; clone_size: once; j_call: TRBJ2-1; d_call: TRBD2; cdr3_aa: CASSRPGLAGGLNEQFF; cdr3_nt: TGCGCCAGCAGCCGTCCGGGACTAGCGGGAGGATTGAATGAGCAGTTCTTC
v_call: TRBV3-1; clone_size: .; j_call: TRBJ2-3; d_call: TRBD1; cdr3_aa: CASSPGQGNTQYF; cdr3_nt: TGTGCCAGCAGTCCGGGACAGGGCAATACGCAGTATTTT
v_call: TRBV12-3/TRBV12-4; clone_size: .; j_call: TRBJ1-2; d_call: .; cdr3_aa: CASSRGSTWNNYGYTF; cdr3_nt: TGTGCCAGCAGTCGAGGGAGCACCTGGAATAACTATGGCTACACCTTC
v_call: TRBV29-1; clone_size: once; j_call: TRBJ2-3; d_call: .; cdr3_aa: CSVGLPGDTQYF; cdr3_nt: TGCAGCGTTGGCCTACCGGGAGATACGCAGTATTTT
v_call: TRBV5-1; clone_size: few; j_call: TRBJ1-1; d_call: .; cdr3_aa: CASGDGAGTEAFF; cdr3_nt: TGCGCCAGCGGAGACGGGGCGGGAACTGAAGCTTTCTTT
v_call: TRBV20-1; clone_size: once; j_call: TRBJ2-3; d_call: TRBD1; cdr3_aa: CSAREGAGTDTQYF; cdr3_nt: TGCAGTGCCAGAGAGGGGGCAGGCACAGATACGCAGTATTTT
v_call: TRBV7-9; clone_size: .; j_call: TRBJ2-5; d_call: TRBD1; cdr3_aa: CASSTGTGGLETQYF; cdr3_nt: TGTGCCAGCAGCACCGGGACAGGGGGCTTGGAGACCCAGTACTTC
v_call: TRBV4-1; clone_size: .; j_call: TRBJ2-6; d_call: .; cdr3_aa: CASSQVGKSGANVLTF; cdr3_nt: TGCGCCAGCAGCCAAGTGGGGAAATCTGGGGCCAACGTCCTGACTTTC
v_call: TRBV7-7; clone_size: .; j_call: TRBJ2-1; d_call: TRBD2; cdr3_aa: CASSPSGGNDNEQFF; cdr3_nt: TGTGCCAGCAGCCCTTCGGGGGGTAATGACAATGAGCAGTTCTTC
v_call: TRBV6-1; clone_size: few; j_call: TRBJ2-2; d_call: TRBD1; cdr3_aa: CASREKTGVLGTGELFF; cdr3_nt: TGTGCCAGCAGGGAAAAGACAGGGGTATTAGGCACCGGGGAGCTGTTTTTT
v_call: TRBV7-2; clone_size: few; j_call: TRBJ1-1; d_call: .; cdr3_aa: CASSWAGVDTEAFF; cdr3_nt: TGTGCCAGCAGCTGGGCGGGGGTGGACACTGAAGCTTTCTTT
v_call: TRBV5-1; clone_size: .; j_call: TRBJ2-1; d_call: TRBD2; cdr3_aa: CASSLRTSGRAREQFF; cdr3_nt: TGCGCCAGCAGCTTGCGGACTAGCGGGAGGGCCCGGGAGCAGTTCTTC
v_call: TRBV10-3; clone_size: few; j_call: TRBJ1-5; d_call: TRBD1; cdr3_aa: CAARQGSNQPQHF; cdr3_nt: TGTGCCGCTCGACAGGGGAGCAATCAGCCCCAGCATTTT
v_call: TRBV5-1; clone_size: few; j_call: TRBJ2-1; d_call: TRBD2; cdr3_aa: CASSLALAGGPQYEQFF; cdr3_nt: TGCGCCAGCAGCTTGGCACTAGCGGGAGGGCCACAATATGAGCAGTTCTTC
v_call: TRBV6-5; clone_size: few; j_call: TRBJ1-1; d_call: .; cdr3_aa: CASNFQVNTEAFF; cdr3_nt: TGTGCCAGCAATTTCCAAGTGAACACTGAAGCTTTCTTT